One and the same sample provided the 15 T cell receptor beta chains below, sequenced in a study of blood T cell repertoires in COVID-19. Using immunoSEQ multiplex PCR, the repertoire was profiled, and TCRdb retains in-frame clones only, with some absent. The sample yields about 70,000 clones, about nine tenths seen once. Sequencing was done on a sample of peripheral blood. These receptors came from a woman under 30 with acute or convalescent COVID-19.

This clone has more than one count but fewer than ten. The chain is built from TRBV7-8 and TRBJ1-5, with D perhaps TRBD1 (6 bases). CDR3 length: 16 amino acids. V was shortened by 5 bases and J by 1 base, with 15 bases between the two germline ends. Germline-derived CDR1 and CDR2 are SGHVS and FQNEAQ. CDR3 sequence (DNA): TGTGCCAGCAGCATGAACAGGGTATCGAGCAATCAGCCCCAGCATTTT. Translation gives CASSMNRVSSNQPQHF. Filled out from reference TRBV7-8 and TRBJ1-5, the complete variable domain reads GAGVSQSPRYKVAKRGQDVALRCDPISGHVSLFWYQQALGQGPEFLTYFQNEAQLDKSGLPSDRFFAERPEGSVSTLKIQRTQQEDSAVYLCASSMNRVSSNQPQHFGDGTRLSIL.

This clone was counted between two and nine times. The V gene is TRBV12-3 or TRBV12-4, the J gene TRBJ2-5, with D possibly matching TRBD1 (6 bases). V lost 6 bases, J lost 5 bases, and 13 bases lay in between. The CDR3 runs 13 residues. Here the CDR3 DNA reads TGTGCCAGCAGCCTACAGGGTTCGGAGACCCAGTACTTC. It codes for CASSLQGSETQYF.

The V and J genes are TRBV5-4 and TRBJ1-1; no clear D. The CDR3 is made up of 13 amino acids. The V end lost 3 bases, the J end lost 4 bases, and 10 bases lay between the germline ends. Germline assignment: CDR1 SGHNT and CDR2 YYREEE (reference sequence). The CDR3 sequence is CASSWERATEAFF. DNA of the CDR3: TGTGCCAGCAGCTGGGAGAGGGCCACTGAAGCTTTCTTT.

This chain connects TRBV29-1 to TRBJ1-2; 9 bases fit TRBD1. The CDR3 runs to 14 residues. Germline V gene sequence: CDR1 SQVTM, CDR2 ANQGSEA. The junction had 7 bases not matched to a gene; V was cut back by 1 base and J by 7 bases. The DNA for the CDR3 is TGCAGCGTTGAAGCGGGACAGGGTATCGGTGGCTACACCTTC. Translation gives CSVEAGQGIGGYTF.

V and J are TRBV27 and TRBJ2-2, with TRBD2 matching 7 bases. Trimming removed 0 bases from V and 8 bases from J; junction bases left unmatched: 6. Germline V CDR1 and CDR2: MNHEY, SMNVEV (reference sequence). There are 15 residues in the CDR3. The CDR3 nucleotides are TGTGCCAGCAGTTTATCGACGGGAGGCTCGGGGGAGCTGTTTTTT. It specifies CASSLSTGGSGELFF.

The V call is TRBV6-6, the J call TRBJ2-2, with TRBD2 as a possible D gene (5 bases). V was trimmed by 2 bases and J by 5 bases, leaving 9 bases between them. The V gene's germline CDR1 is MNHNY and CDR2 SVGAGI (reference sequence). CDR3 length: 14 residues. Here the CDR3 reads CASSYGSETGELFF. DNA for the CDR3: TGTGCCAGCAGTTACGGGAGCGAAACCGGGGAGCTGTTTTTT.

The chain recombines TRBV30 with TRBJ1-4; D gene unclear. Looked up from germline, CDR1 is GTSNPN and CDR2 is SVGIG (reference sequence). The V end lost 7 bases, the J end lost 5 bases, and 14 bases lay between the germline ends. CDR3 length: 13 amino acids. DNA of the CDR3: TGTGCCTTGACGACAAGTTCGAATGAAAAACTGTTTTTT. Protein product: CALTTSSNEKLFF.

The CDR3 region is CASSPSAQTGRNIQYF. The CDR3 DNA is TGTGCCAGCAGCCCCTCCGCCCAGACAGGGAGAAACATTCAGTACTTC. The chain employs TRBV11-2 and TRBJ2-4; 7 bases line up with TRBD1. The CDR3 sequence is 16 residues long. Losses at the gene ends were 5 bases for V and 6 bases for J; bases not matched to a gene: 13. Germline CDR1 SGHAT, CDR2 FQNNGV.

The gene calls are TRBV27 and TRBJ1-4; 8 nucleotides agree with TRBD1. CDR3 length: 14 residues. Germline loops: CDR1 MNHEY, CDR2 SMNVEV (reference sequence). Trimming cost V 8 bases and J 8 bases; bases outside gene matches: 10. The CDR3 sequence is CASGQGALWEKLFF. The CDR3, as DNA: TGTGCCAGCGGGCAGGGGGCGCTTTGGGAAAAACTGTTTTTT. The full variable domain, completed using reference TRBV27 and TRBJ1-4, is EAQVTQNPRYLITVTGKKLTVTCSQNMNHEYMSWYRQDPGLGLRQIYYSMNVEVTDKGDVPEGYKVSRKEKRNFPLILESPSPNQTSLYFCASGQGALWEKLFFGSGTQLSVL.

The chain combines TRBV7-6 with TRBJ2-7, with 8 bases that match TRBD1. Germline CDR1 and CDR2: SGHVS and FNYEAQ. V gave up 5 bases and J gave up 4 bases; unmatched junction bases: 4. The CDR3 totals 13 residues. The CDR3 reads CASSPQGAYEQYF. For the CDR3, the DNA is TGTGCCAGCAGCCCCCAGGGGGCTTACGAGCAGTACTTC.

The rearrangement links TRBV5-1 to TRBJ1-2; a possible D gene is TRBD1 (5 bases). This CDR3 contains 14 residues. The germline gives CDR1 SGHRS, CDR2 YFSETQ. V lost 4 bases and J lost 4, with 14 bases in between. In DNA, the CDR3 is TGCGCCAGCAGCCCGGACGGTGGGGCCTATGGCTACACCTTC. This gives the protein CASSPDGGAYGYTF.

This clone was observed a single time. This CDR3 is CASSLSGTGIGDGYTF. The CDR3 bases are TGTGCCAGCAGCTTATCCGGGACAGGGATCGGGGATGGCTACACCTTC. The chain combines TRBV5-5 with TRBJ1-2; 9 bases are a match to TRBD1. V gave up 2 bases and J gave up 6 bases; unmatched junction bases: 11. This CDR3 has 16 amino acids. Germline V lookup: CDR1 SGHKS, CDR2 YYEKEE (reference sequence).

The rearrangement uses TRBV18 and TRBJ1-1; TRBD1 matches 8 bases. Germline CDR1 reads KGHSH; CDR2 reads LQKENI. The length of the CDR3 is 16 residues. J was trimmed by 0 bases and V by 4 bases; bases with no gene match: 7. DNA for the CDR3: TGTGCCAGCTCACAACGATCGGACAGGGTGAACACTGAAGCTTTCTTT. Encoded protein: CASSQRSDRVNTEAFF. The whole variable domain, filled in from reference TRBV18 and TRBJ1-1, reads NAGVMQNPRHLVRRRGQEARLRCSPMKGHSHVYWYRQLPEEGLKFMVYLQKENIIDESGMPKERFSAEFPKEGPSILRIQQVVRGDSAAYFCASSQRSDRVNTEAFFGQGTRLTVV.

The gene calls are TRBV5-8 and TRBJ1-5, with a possible D match to TRBD1 (5 bases). This CDR3 comprises 13 residues. Germline V gene data show CDR1 as SGHTS and CDR2 as YDEGEE. Trimming stripped 4 bases from V and 1 base from J, with 6 bases between. For the CDR3, the DNA is TGTGCCAGCAGCCGGGGGAGCAATCAGCCCCAGCATTTT. It translates to CASSRGSNQPQHF.

V is TRBV12-3 or TRBV12-4 and J is TRBJ2-5, with 8 positions matching TRBD2. CDR3 size: 13 residues. J was trimmed by 2 bases and V by 6 bases; bases with no gene match: 2. CDR3 in DNA: TGTGCCAGCAGCCGGGGGGGACAAGAGACCCAGTACTTC. This encodes CASSRGGQETQYF.